The 23 T cell receptor beta chains below were found in one sample sequenced in a study of OX40 agonist ivuxolimab in advanced cancers. The repertoire was sequenced with immunoSEQ multiplex PCR; TCRdb's copy has only in-frame clones and lacks some. The data contain about 21,000 clones, roughly 86% of them singletons. The sequences come from CD4+ or CD8+ T cells sorted from blood, collected in a trial of the OX40 agonist ivuxolimab. The receptors here all came from an adult with an advanced solid tumor such as melanoma, head and neck, liver or kidney cancer.

A single count supports this clone. The chain recombines TRBV2 with TRBJ1-2; tentatively, D is TRBD1 (5 bases). In germline, CDR1 is SNHLY, CDR2 FYNNEI. V was trimmed by 6 bases and J by 8 bases, leaving 10 bases between them. The CDR3 runs to 11 residues. The CDR3 region has the DNA TGTGCCAGCAGAGGGACGGGGGGCTACACCTTC. It specifies CASRGTGGYTF.

This chain uses TRBV19 with TRBJ2-1; maybe TRBD1 (7 bases). This CDR3 has 14 residues. V shed 5 bases and J shed 4 bases, with 12 bases lying between them. Germline CDR1 reads LNHDA; CDR2 reads SQIVND (reference sequence). The CDR3 region is CASSQGGDYNEQFF. The CDR3 coding sequence is TGTGCCAGTAGTCAGGGGGGCGATTACAATGAGCAGTTCTTC.

The rearrangement joins TRBV5-1 to TRBJ1-1; 8 bases are shared with TRBD1. Looked up from germline, CDR1 is SGHRS and CDR2 is YFSETQ. The CDR3 has 15 amino acids. With 2 bases clipped from V and 4 bases from J, the junction kept 7 bases outside the gene matches. The CDR3 DNA is TGCGCCAGCAGCTTATACCCGACAGGGGTCACTGAAGCTTTCTTT. It yields the protein CASSLYPTGVTEAFF.

As DNA, the CDR3 is TGTGCCGGTCATCGGGCAGGGATCTCCTACGAGCAGTACTTC. Translation gives CAGHRAGISYEQYF. This rearrangement joins TRBV30 to TRBJ2-7; possible D gene TRBD1, 5 bases. CDR1 is GTSNPN and CDR2 is SVGIG in the germline V gene (reference sequence). The CDR3 covers 14 residues. Trimming stripped 8 bases from V and 0 bases from J, with 17 bases between. The full variable domain, with the rest looked up from reference TRBV30 and TRBJ2-7, is SQTIHQWPATLVQPVGSPLSLECTVEGTSNPNLYWYRQAAGRGLQLLFYSVGIGQISSEVPQNLSASRPQDRQFILSSKKLLLSDSGFYLCAGHRAGISYEQYFGPGTRLTVT.

The rearrangement joins TRBV6-5 to TRBJ1-1; the D gene is possibly TRBD1 (5 bases). There are 15 residues in the CDR3. Trimming took 3 bases from V and 1 from J, leaving 12 bases between them. Germline loops: CDR1 MNHEY, CDR2 SVGAGI. The CDR3 nucleotides are TGTGCCAGCAGTTATGAAGCCGGGGCGAACACTGAAGCTTTCTTT. This translates into CASSYEAGANTEAFF.

This CDR3 reads CASSYGAGGEAFF. The CDR3 region has the DNA TGTGCCAGCAGTTATGGGGCAGGGGGAGAAGCTTTCTTT. The chain has TRBV6-5 and TRBJ1-1, with 7 bases that match TRBD1. Germline trimming cut 3 bases from V and 8 bases from J; bases unmatched to any gene: 6. The germline V gene has CDR1 MNHEY and CDR2 SVGAGI. This CDR3 spans 13 amino acids.

This clone was found once. The V call is TRBV5-4, the J call TRBJ2-7, with 10 bases that match TRBD1. V shed 4 bases and J 3 bases; nucleotides not matched to a gene: 13. CDR3 size: 17 residues. Germline V lookup: CDR1 SGHNT, CDR2 YYREEE (reference sequence). CDR3 DNA sequence: TGTGCCAGCAGCCCACATGGGACAGGGGTTCTAAGCTACGAGCAGTACTTC. Its translation: CASSPHGTGVLSYEQYF.

This chain joins TRBV27 and TRBJ1-5; D is possibly TRBD1 (6 bases). This CDR3 contains 16 residues. Germline loops: CDR1 MNHEY, CDR2 SMNVEV (reference sequence). V was shortened by 3 bases and J by 2 bases, with 14 bases between the two germline ends. The CDR3 here is CASSLWAGEGNQPQHF. CDR3 nucleotide sequence: TGTGCCAGCAGTTTGTGGGCAGGGGAGGGCAATCAGCCCCAGCATTTT.

The chain is built from TRBV11-2 and TRBJ2-3; D not certain. There are 11 residues in the CDR3. Germline V CDR1 and CDR2: SGHAT, FQNNGV. V lost 2 bases to trimming and J lost 4 bases, with 1 base between them. The CDR3 spells CASSLPDTQYF. CDR3 DNA: TGTGCCAGCAGCTTACCAGATACGCAGTATTTT.

The genes are TRBV19 and TRBJ2-3; TRBD1 is a possible D gene (6 bases). There are 16 residues in the CDR3. The germline gives CDR1 LNHDA, CDR2 SQIVND (reference sequence). V shed 5 bases and J shed 3 bases, with 18 bases lying between them. The DNA of the CDR3 is TGTGCCAGTAGTTTAACGACAGGTGGCCGGACAGATACGCAGTATTTT. Protein: CASSLTTGGRTDTQYF.

The DNA of the CDR3 is TGCAGCGTTGGGGTCAGCACCGGGGAGCTGTTTTTT. Protein: CSVGVSTGELFF. V is TRBV29-1 and J is TRBJ2-2; D unresolved. CDR3 length equals 12 residues. Germline assignment: CDR1 SQVTM and CDR2 ANQGSEA. V lost 4 bases and J 4 bases, leaving 7 bases between the germline ends.

This chain links TRBV19 with TRBJ2-7; 9 nucleotides agree with TRBD1. CDR1 LNHDA and CDR2 SQIVND come from the germline V gene (reference sequence). Trimming removed 3 bases from V and 0 bases from J; junction bases left unmatched: 6. This CDR3 has 16 residues. CDR3 sequence: CASSISGTGNSYEQYF. The CDR3 coding sequence is TGTGCCAGTAGTATCTCCGGGACAGGGAACTCCTACGAGCAGTACTTC.

This clone was observed once. The chain has TRBV6-5 and TRBJ1-5; D gene uncertain. Germline V gene lookup returns CDR1 MNHEY and CDR2 SVGAGI. The CDR3 loop spans 14 amino acids. V was clipped by 0 bases and J by 5 bases, with 8 bases between them. CDR3 DNA: TGTGCCAGCAGTTACTCGGTCGGGGATCAGCCCCAGCATTTT. Translating gives CASSYSVGDQPQHF.

J is TRBJ2-1 and V is TRBV6-5, with TRBD2 as a possible D gene (5 bases). V shed 4 bases and J shed 9 bases, with 7 bases lying between them. CDR1 is MNHEY, CDR2 SVGAGI, per germline. The CDR3 length is 11 residues. The CDR3 sequence is CASSSRGEQFF. CDR3 bases: TGTGCCAGCAGTTCCCGGGGTGAGCAGTTCTTC.

This clone ranks as medium-sized. The chain couples TRBV10-2 to TRBJ1-6; 9 positions agree with TRBD1. J was trimmed by 7 bases and V by 3 bases; bases with no gene match: 4. From germline, CDR1 is WSHSY and CDR2 SAAADI. The length of the CDR3 is 15 residues. As DNA, the CDR3 is TGCGCCAGCAGTGACCATGGACAGGGGAATTCACCCCTCCACTTT. This gives the protein CASSDHGQGNSPLHF.

The chain is built from TRBV29-1 and TRBJ2-7, with D perhaps given as TRBD1 or TRBD2 (7 bases each). Germline V gene lookup returns CDR1 SQVTM and CDR2 ANQGSEA. There are 14 residues in the CDR3. With 3 bases removed from V and 3 bases from J, the gap between germline ends came to 15 bases. The chain's CDR3 is CSVEGGDSNYEQYF. CDR3 coding DNA: TGCAGCGTTGAGGGGGGGGACAGCAACTACGAGCAGTACTTC.

This chain joins TRBV5-8 and TRBJ2-7, with D maybe TRBD2 (5 bases). This CDR3 is built from 14 residues. Germline CDR1 is SGHTS and CDR2 is YDEGEE. Trimming removed 0 bases at V and 3 bases at J, with 10 bases between. The CDR3 nucleotides read TGTGCCAGCAGCTTGGTGGGAGTCGGCTACGAGCAGTACTTC. Its protein is CASSLVGVGYEQYF.

The chain links TRBV2 to TRBJ2-3, with 7 bases aligning to TRBD1. The V gene end was trimmed by 1 base and the J gene end by 4 bases; junction bases not matched to a gene: 2. Germline CDR1 and CDR2: SNHLY and FYNNEI. The CDR3 consists of 14 residues. CDR3 protein: CASSEGQGADTQYF. DNA of the CDR3: TGTGCCAGCAGTGAAGGACAGGGAGCAGATACGCAGTATTTT.

The chain joins TRBV6-1 to TRBJ2-2; 12 bases match TRBD2. The CDR3 runs 16 residues. Germline loops: CDR1 MNHNS, CDR2 SASEGT. The ends lost 3 bases at V and 4 bases at J; junction bases unmatched: 3. The CDR3 DNA is TGTGCCAGCAGTGACCTAGCGGGGGGGCCCACCGGGGAGCTGTTTTTT. This gives the protein CASSDLAGGPTGELFF.

This chain uses TRBV19 with TRBJ2-7, with TRBD1 matching over 8 bases. V trimming: 3 bases; J trimming: 4 bases; junction bases outside the gene matches: 5. There are 14 residues in the CDR3. Germline V lookup: CDR1 LNHDA, CDR2 SQIVND (reference sequence). CDR3 nucleotides: TGTGCCAGTAGTATCGGGACAGGAGAATACGAGCAGTACTTC. As protein: CASSIGTGEYEQYF.

This chain connects TRBV29-1 to TRBJ2-4; TRBD1 might be the D (5 bases). The CDR3 totals 13 residues. Trimming shortened V by 3 bases and J by 6 bases, and 12 bases separated the two germline ends. Germline V gene data show CDR1 as SQVTM and CDR2 as ANQGSEA. The CDR3 protein is CSVESGSGNIQYF. CDR3 DNA: TGCAGCGTTGAGTCAGGGTCAGGAAACATTCAGTACTTC.

This chain uses TRBV30 with TRBJ1-1; 9 nucleotides agree with TRBD1. The CDR3 sequence is 13 residues long. V shed 2 bases, J shed 5 bases, and the junction held 3 bases outside the gene matches. CDR1 GTSNPN and CDR2 SVGIG come from the germline V gene (reference sequence). The chain's CDR3 is CAWSTGQGTEAFF. The CDR3 nucleotides read TGTGCCTGGAGTACCGGACAGGGGACTGAAGCTTTCTTT. Supplemented by reference TRBV30 and TRBJ1-1, the full variable domain reads SQTIHQWPATLVQPVGSPLSLECTVEGTSNPNLYWYRQAAGRGLQLLFYSVGIGQISSEVPQNLSASRPQDRQFILSSKKLLLSDSGFYLCAWSTGQGTEAFFGQGTRLTVV.

This rearrangement joins TRBV13 to TRBJ2-1, with 10 bases aligning to TRBD2. From germline, CDR1 is PRHDT and CDR2 FYEKMQ (reference sequence). This CDR3 is built from 15 residues. The V segment lost 2 bases and the J segment 7 bases; nucleotides outside the gene matches: 5. The DNA of the CDR3 is TGTGCCAGCAGCTTAAGTGGACTAGCGGAAAATGAGCAGTTCTTC. This gives the protein CASSLSGLAENEQFF.